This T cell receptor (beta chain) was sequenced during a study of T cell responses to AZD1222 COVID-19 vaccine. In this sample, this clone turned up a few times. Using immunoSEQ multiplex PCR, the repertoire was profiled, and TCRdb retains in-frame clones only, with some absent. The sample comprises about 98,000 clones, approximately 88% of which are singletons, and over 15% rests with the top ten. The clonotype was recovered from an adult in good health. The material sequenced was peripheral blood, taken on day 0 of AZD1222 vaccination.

CDR3 in amino acids: CASTHGPSGSYEQYF. The DNA of the CDR3 is TGTGCCAGTACCCACGGGCCTAGCGGCTCCTACGAGCAGTACTTC. V is TRBV19 and J is TRBJ2-7; 7 bases agree with TRBD2. The CDR3 sequence is 15 residues long. Trimming took 7 bases from V and 0 from J; bases not matched to a gene: 9. CDR1 and CDR2 (germline): LNHDA, SQIVND (reference sequence).